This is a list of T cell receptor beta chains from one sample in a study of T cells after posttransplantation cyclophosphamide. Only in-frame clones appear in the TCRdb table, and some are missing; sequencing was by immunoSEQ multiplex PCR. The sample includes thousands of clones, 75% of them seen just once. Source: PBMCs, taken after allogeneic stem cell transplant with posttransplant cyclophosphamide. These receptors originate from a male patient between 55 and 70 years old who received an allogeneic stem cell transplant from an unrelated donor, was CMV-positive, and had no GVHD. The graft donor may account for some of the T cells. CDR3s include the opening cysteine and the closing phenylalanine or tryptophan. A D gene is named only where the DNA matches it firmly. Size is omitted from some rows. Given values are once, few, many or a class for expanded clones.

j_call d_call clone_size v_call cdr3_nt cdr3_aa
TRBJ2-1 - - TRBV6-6 TGTGCCAGCAGTCGTAGCTCCTACAATGAGCAGTTCTTC CASSRSSYNEQFF
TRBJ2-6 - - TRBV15 TGTGCCACCAGCAGAGGTAACAGCCGTTACTCTGGGGCCAACGTCCTGACTTTC CATSRGNSRYSGANVLTF
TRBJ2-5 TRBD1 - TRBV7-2 TGTGCCAGCAGCCGCGACAGGGGAGGCGAGACCCAGTACTTC CASSRDRGGETQYF
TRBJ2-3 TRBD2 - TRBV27 TGTGCCAGCAGTGGACTAGCGGGCGCAGATACGCAGTATTTT CASSGLAGADTQYF
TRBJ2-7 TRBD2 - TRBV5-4 TGTGCCAGCAGCTTGGCAGGGACCCGCGGGGGCGAGCAGTACTTC CASSLAGTRGGEQYF
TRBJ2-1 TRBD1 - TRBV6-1 TGTGCCAGCAGGGGACAGGGCTACAATGAGCAGTTCTTC CASRGQGYNEQFF
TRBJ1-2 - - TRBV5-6 TGTGCCAGCAGCATTAGGGGATACGGCTACACCTTC CASSIRGYGYTF
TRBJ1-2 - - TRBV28 TGTGCCAGCAGTTTAGAGATTACTAACTATGGCTACACCTTC CASSLEITNYGYTF
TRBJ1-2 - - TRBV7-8 TGTGCCAGCAGCTTAGCGAGGAGTGGCGGCAGCTACACCTTC CASSLARSGGSYTF
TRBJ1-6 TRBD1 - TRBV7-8 TGTGCCAGCAGCTCCTCGGGACAGGGTGGTAATTCACCCCTCCACTTT CASSSSGQGGNSPLHF
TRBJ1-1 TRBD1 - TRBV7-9 TGTGCCAGCAGCACTACAGGGGCGAGGATGAACACTGAAGCTTTCTTT CASSTTGARMNTEAFF
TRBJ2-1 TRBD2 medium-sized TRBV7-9 TGTGCCAGCAGCCCTCAGACTAGCGGGAGGAGCGGTGAGCAGTTCTTC CASSPQTSGRSGEQFF
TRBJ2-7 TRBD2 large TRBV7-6 TGTGCCAGCACCCCGGGGGGGAGCTACGAGCAGTACTTC CASTPGGSYEQYF
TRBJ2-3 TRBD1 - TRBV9 TGTGCCAGCAGCCCAGGGATGGTGTGGGACAGAGGCAGAGATACGCAGTATTTT CASSPGMVWDRGRDTQYF
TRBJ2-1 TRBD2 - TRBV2 TGTGCCAGCAGGGAAGGACTAGCGGGGGTTAATGAGCAGTTCTTC CASREGLAGVNEQFF
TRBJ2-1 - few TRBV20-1 TGCAGTGCTCTAGGTCCCAATGAGCAGTTCTTC CSALGPNEQFF
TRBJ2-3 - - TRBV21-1 TGTGCCAGCAGCCCTCAGGGTGAACACCACCAAACCCTTAACACAGATACGCAGTATTTT CASSPQGEHHQTLNTDTQYF
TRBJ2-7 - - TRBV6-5 TGTGCCACTACATCGGACAGCACGTACGAGCAGTACTTC CATTSDSTYEQYF
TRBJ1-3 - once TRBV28 TGTGCCAGCAGGGGAGGGACCAATGGCGACACCATATATTTT CASRGGTNGDTIYF
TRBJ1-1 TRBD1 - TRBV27 TGTGCCAGCAGAGATAGGACAGGACTGAACACTGAAGCTTTCTTT CASRDRTGLNTEAFF
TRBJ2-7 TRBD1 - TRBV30 TGTGCCACGCAAACCGGGACAGGGAACGAGCAGTACTTC CATQTGTGNEQYF
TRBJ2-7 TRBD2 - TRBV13 TGTGCCAGCAGCCCACCGACTAGCGTCTACGAGCAGTACTTC CASSPPTSVYEQYF
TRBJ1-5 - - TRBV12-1 TGTGCCAGCAGCCCCCCCCTTAATAGCAATCAGCCCCAGCATTTT CASSPPLNSNQPQHF
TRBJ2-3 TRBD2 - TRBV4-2 TGTGCCAGCAGCCAAGGGACTAGCGGGGGGGCCGGGATAGATACGCAGTATTTT CASSQGTSGGAGIDTQYF
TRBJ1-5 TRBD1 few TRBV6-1 TGTGCCAGCAGTGCAATTACAGGGGATCCCCAGCATTTT CASSAITGDPQHF
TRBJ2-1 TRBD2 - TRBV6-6 TGTGCCAGCATCCCCAATCCGGGGAGGGGTGGTGAGCAGTTCTTC CASIPNPGRGGEQFF
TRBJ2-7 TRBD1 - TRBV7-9 TGTGCCAGCAGCCTTCTCGCCCCGGGACAGGGGGAAAAATTC CASSLLAPGQGEKF
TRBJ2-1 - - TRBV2 TGTGCCAGCAGTTCCCTTCGTGGGGGCTTGGGTGAGCAGTTCTTC CASSSLRGGLGEQFF
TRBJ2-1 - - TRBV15 TGTGCCACCAGCAGAGTCTCAGGCTCCTACAATGAGCAGTTCTTC CATSRVSGSYNEQFF
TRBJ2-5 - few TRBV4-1 TGCGCCAGCAGCCAGGGCGGCAGGGCGGAGACCCAGTACTTC CASSQGGRAETQYF
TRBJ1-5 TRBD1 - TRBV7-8 TGTGCCAGCAGCCGCGTCCCGGGACAGGGTAGCAATCAGCCCCAGCATTTT CASSRVPGQGSNQPQHF
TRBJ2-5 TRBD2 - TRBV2 TGTGCCAGCAGGCCCGTTTGGAGCGGGGATTCGCAAGAGACCCAGTACTTC CASRPVWSGDSQETQYF
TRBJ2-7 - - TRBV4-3 TGCGCCAGCAGCTTCGGCTTCGCGGAAACCTACGAGCAGTACTTC CASSFGFAETYEQYF
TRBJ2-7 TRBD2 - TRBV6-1 TGTGCCAGCAGTGAAGGACTAGCGGGATTCTACGAGCAGTACTTC CASSEGLAGFYEQYF
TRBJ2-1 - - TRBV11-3 TGTGCCAGCACCCCCTCGGGACAAGAGAATGAGCAGTTCTTC CASTPSGQENEQFF
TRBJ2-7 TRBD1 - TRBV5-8 TGTGCCAGCAGCCGTGGACAGGGCTCCTACGAGCAGTACTTC CASSRGQGSYEQYF
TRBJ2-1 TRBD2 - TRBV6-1 TGTGCCAGCAGTGAAGCGCCGCGAGCGGGAGCTATTGACGGTGAGCAGTTCTTC CASSEAPRAGAIDGEQFF
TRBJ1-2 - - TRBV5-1 TGCGCCAGCAGCTTGACAGGGTCTGGCTATGGCTACACCTTC CASSLTGSGYGYTF
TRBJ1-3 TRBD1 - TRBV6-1 TGTGCCAGCAGCCCCCGGACAGGGGAAAACACCATATATTTT CASSPRTGENTIYF
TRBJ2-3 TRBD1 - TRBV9 TGTGCCAGCAGCGTAGCAGGGGGACAGCGATTTAGCACAGATACGCAGTATTTT CASSVAGGQRFSTDTQYF
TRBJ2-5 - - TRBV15 TGTGCCACCAGCAGAGTCCCGTTCCAAGAGACCCAGTACTTC CATSRVPFQETQYF
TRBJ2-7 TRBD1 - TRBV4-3 TGCGCCAGCAGCCAAGCCCGGGACAGGTCCTACGAGCAGTACTTC CASSQARDRSYEQYF
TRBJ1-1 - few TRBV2 TGTGCCAGCAGTGAAGAAAACAGGGTAGGAGCTTTCTTT CASSEENRVGAFF
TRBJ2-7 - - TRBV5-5 TGTGCCAGCAGCTCCCCGGAGGGGGCTAACTACGAGCAGTACTTC CASSSPEGANYEQYF
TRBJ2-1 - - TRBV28 TGTGCCAGCAGTCACCAACGACAGCCCCGGGTTAAGGAGCAGTTCTTC CASSHQRQPRVKEQFF
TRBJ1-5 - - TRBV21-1 TGTGCCAGCAGCCCCCGGGGGGTCCCCAGTGTGATGGATCAGCCCCAGCATTTT CASSPRGVPSVMDQPQHF
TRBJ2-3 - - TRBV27 TGTGCCAGCAGTTCAGGACGACCCCGGGGGGATACGCAGTATTTT CASSSGRPRGDTQYF
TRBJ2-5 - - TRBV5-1 TGCGCCAGCAGCTTGGAGAGGCCCGAGGCCGAGACCCAGTACTTC CASSLERPEAETQYF
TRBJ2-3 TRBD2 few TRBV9 TGTGCCAGCAGCAAAGGGGCGGGAGGGCCAACAGATACGCAGTATTTT CASSKGAGGPTDTQYF
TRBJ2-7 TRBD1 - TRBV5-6 TGTGCCAGCAGTTTGACAGGGTCAGTTGGCGAGCAGTACTTC CASSLTGSVGEQYF
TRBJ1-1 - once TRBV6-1 TGTGCCAGCAGTGGCTACAGGTGGATCATGACTGAAGCTTTCTTT CASSGYRWIMTEAFF
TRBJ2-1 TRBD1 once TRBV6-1 TGTGCCAGCAGTCAATTGACAGGGGTATACAATGAGCAGTTCTTC CASSQLTGVYNEQFF
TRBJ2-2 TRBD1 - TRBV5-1 TGCGCCAGCAGCTCCGGGACAGGGGGCACCGGGGAGCTGTTTTTT CASSSGTGGTGELFF
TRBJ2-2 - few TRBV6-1 TGTGCCAGCATGTGGGGCAGATTAAACACCGGGGAGCTGTTTTTT CASMWGRLNTGELFF
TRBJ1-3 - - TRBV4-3 TGCGCCAGCAGCCAAGAGAGGGGGGGAAACACCATATATTTT CASSQERGGNTIYF
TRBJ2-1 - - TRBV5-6 TGTGCCAGCAGCCATGACAGGTCGAGCTCCTACAATGAGCAGTTCTTC CASSHDRSSSYNEQFF
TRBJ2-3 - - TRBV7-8 TGTGCCAGCAGCGATAACAAATCAGGCTCACGGGGGGATACGCAGTATTTT CASSDNKSGSRGDTQYF
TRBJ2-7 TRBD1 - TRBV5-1 TGCGCCAGCGGACAGGGGCTGGGCTACGAGCAGTACTTC CASGQGLGYEQYF